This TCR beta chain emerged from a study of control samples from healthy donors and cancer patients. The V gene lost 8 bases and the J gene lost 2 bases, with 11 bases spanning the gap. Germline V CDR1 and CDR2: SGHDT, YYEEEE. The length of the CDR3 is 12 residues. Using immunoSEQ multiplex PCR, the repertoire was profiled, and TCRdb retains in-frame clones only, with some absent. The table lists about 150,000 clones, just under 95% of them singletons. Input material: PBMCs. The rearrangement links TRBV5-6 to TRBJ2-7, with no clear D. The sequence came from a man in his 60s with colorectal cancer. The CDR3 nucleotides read TGTGCCAGTTACAAGGACCCCTACGAGCAGTACTTC. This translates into CASYKDPYEQYF.